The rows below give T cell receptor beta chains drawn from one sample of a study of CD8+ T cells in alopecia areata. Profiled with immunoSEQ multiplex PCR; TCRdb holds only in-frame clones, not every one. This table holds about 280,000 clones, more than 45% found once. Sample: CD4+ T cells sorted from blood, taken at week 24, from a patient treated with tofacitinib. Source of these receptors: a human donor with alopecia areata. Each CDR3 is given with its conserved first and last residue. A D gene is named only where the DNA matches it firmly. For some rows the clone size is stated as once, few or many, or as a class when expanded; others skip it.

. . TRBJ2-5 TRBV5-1 TGCGCCAGCAGCCAGGCAACAGGGAACCAAGAGACCCAGTACTTC CASSQATGNQETQYF
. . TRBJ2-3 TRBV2 TGTGCCAGCAGTGAGCCGGACACCCGCACAGATACGCAGTATTTT CASSEPDTRTDTQYF
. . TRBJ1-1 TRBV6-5 TGTGCCAGCAGTTACGACGAGAACACTGAAGCTTTCTTT CASSYDENTEAFF
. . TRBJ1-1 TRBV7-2 TGTGCCAGCAGCCGAGGGGGGATGGTTGAAGCTTTCTTT CASSRGGMVEAFF
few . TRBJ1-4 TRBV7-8 TGTGCCAGCAGCTTAGCAGGGGTGGGACGGATCGATACCACAACTAATGAAAAACTGTTTTTT CASSLAGVGRIDTTTNEKLFF
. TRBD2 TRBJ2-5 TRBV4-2 TGTGCCAGCAGCCAAGACCGGGGGGGCCAAGAGACCCAGTACTTC CASSQDRGGQETQYF
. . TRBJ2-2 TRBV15 TGTGCCACCAGCAGAGCCGTAGGTTGGGACACCGGGGAGCTGTTTTTT CATSRAVGWDTGELFF
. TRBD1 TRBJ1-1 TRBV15 TGTGCCACCAGCAGAGAGGGACAGCTGAACACTGAAGCTTTCTTT CATSREGQLNTEAFF
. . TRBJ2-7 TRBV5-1 TGCGCCAGCAGCCGAGGAGGGAACTCCTACGAGCAGTACTTC CASSRGGNSYEQYF
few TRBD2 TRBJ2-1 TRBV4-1 TGCGCCAGCAGCCAATTAGGGACTAACCCTTTCGATGAGCAGTTCTTC CASSQLGTNPFDEQFF
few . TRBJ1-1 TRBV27 TGTGCCAGCAGCCCCTACGGGGGCGTCACTGAAGCTTTCTTT CASSPYGGVTEAFF
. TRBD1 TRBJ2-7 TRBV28 TGTGCCAGCAGACCCGGGTCGGCAGGGGGTCGGTACGAGCAGTACTTC CASRPGSAGGRYEQYF
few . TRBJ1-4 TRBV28 TGTGCCAGCAGTCCCCCCGGGCAGGGTGAAAAACTGTTTTTT CASSPPGQGEKLFF
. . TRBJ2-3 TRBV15 TGTGCCACCAGCAGATTTCCTCGTCGGGGGCTTACAGATACGCAGTATTTT CATSRFPRRGLTDTQYF
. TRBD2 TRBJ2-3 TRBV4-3 TGCGCCAGCAGCCCCTCCATCCGCGGGACTAGCGGGGGGGATACGCAGTATTTT CASSPSIRGTSGGDTQYF
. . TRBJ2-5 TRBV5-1 TGCGCCAGCAGCTTGGCCATCCGACAGGACCAAGAGACCCAGTACTTC CASSLAIRQDQETQYF
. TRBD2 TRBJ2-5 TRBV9 TGTGCCAGCAGCGTAGGGACTAGCGGGGCAGGGGAGACCCAGTACTTC CASSVGTSGAGETQYF
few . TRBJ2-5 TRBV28 TGTGCCAGCAGCTTACCGTCGGACAGACAAGAGACCCAGTACTTC CASSLPSDRQETQYF
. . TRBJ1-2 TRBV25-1 TGTGCCAGCAACTATGATGGGGGCTATGGCTACACCTTC CASNYDGGYGYTF
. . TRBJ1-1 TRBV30 TGTGCCTGGAGTATGAGGATAACGAACACTGAAGCTTTCTTT CAWSMRITNTEAFF
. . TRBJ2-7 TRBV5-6 TGTGCCAGCAGCCAGGCGCCAGGGCCCTACGAGCAGTACTTC CASSQAPGPYEQYF
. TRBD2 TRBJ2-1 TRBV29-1 TGCAGCGTTGAGCCTCTAGCGGGGGGGCCTTATGAGCAGTTCTTC CSVEPLAGGPYEQFF
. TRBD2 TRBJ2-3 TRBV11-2 TGTGCCAGCAGCTTAGCCCCAGCGGGGGGACGCGAACAGCAGTATTTT CASSLAPAGGREQQYF
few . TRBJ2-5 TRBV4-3 TGCGCACCGAGGGAAAGGTGGAGCAGACAAGAGACCCAGTACTTC CAPRERWSRQETQYF
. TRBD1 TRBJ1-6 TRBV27 TGTGCCAGCAGCCCCCAAGACAGGGGTTATAATTCACCCCTCCACTTT CASSPQDRGYNSPLHF
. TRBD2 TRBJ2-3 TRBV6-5 TGTGCCAGCACCCCCGGGGCGGGGGGTACGCAGTATTTT CASTPGAGGTQYF
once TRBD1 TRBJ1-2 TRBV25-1 TGTGCCAGCAGGGGACAGGGACGTGTTGGCTACACCTTC CASRGQGRVGYTF
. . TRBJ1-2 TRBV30 TGTGCCTGGAGTCCCGACAGGCTTGGGTATGGCTACACCTTC CAWSPDRLGYGYTF
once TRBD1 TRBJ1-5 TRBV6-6 TGTGCCAGCTGTTATGACAGGGATGATCAGCCCCAGCATTTT CASCYDRDDQPQHF
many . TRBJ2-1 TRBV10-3 TGTGCCACGACCTGGACTGGCAATGAGCAGTTCTTC CATTWTGNEQFF
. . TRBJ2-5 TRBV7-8 TGTGCCAGCAGCTTTGGATTGGAGACCCAGTACTTC CASSFGLETQYF
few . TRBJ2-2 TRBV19 TGTGCCAGTAGTCCGCCGGGGGGCGCAAACACCGGGGAGCTGTTTTTT CASSPPGGANTGELFF
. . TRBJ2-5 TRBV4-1 TGCGCCAGCAGCCAAGGTTACACGGGGATCAGGGGGGGAGAGACCCAGTACTTC CASSQGYTGIRGGETQYF
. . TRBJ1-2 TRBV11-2 TGTGCCAGCAGCGCTACAGAGAGTGGCTACACCTTC CASSATESGYTF
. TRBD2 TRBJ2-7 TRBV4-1 TGCGCCAGCAGCCAGGGACTACCCTACGAGCAGTACTTC CASSQGLPYEQYF
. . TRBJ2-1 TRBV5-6 TGTGCCAGCAGCTTAACCAATGAGCAGTTCTTC CASSLTNEQFF
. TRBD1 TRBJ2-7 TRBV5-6 TGTGCCAGCAGCACATCCTCCGGGACAGTTACCTACGAGCAGTACTTC CASSTSSGTVTYEQYF
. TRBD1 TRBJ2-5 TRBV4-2 TGTGCCAGCAGCCAGGCTAGACAGGGGGAACGAGAGACCCAGTACTTC CASSQARQGERETQYF
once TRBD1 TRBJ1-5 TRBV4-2 TGTGCCAGCAGCCAAGGCCGGACAGGGGCTAATGCCCAGCATTTT CASSQGRTGANAQHF
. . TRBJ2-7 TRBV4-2 TGTGCCAGCAGCTCTTCTATTACAGGCCTAACCTACGAGCAGTACTTC CASSSSITGLTYEQYF
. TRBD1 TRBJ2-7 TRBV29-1 TGCAGCGTTGGGACAGGGAATTCCTACGAGCAGTACTTC CSVGTGNSYEQYF
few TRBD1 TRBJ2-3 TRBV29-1 TGCAGCGCTCTGACAGGGTCAGATACGCAGTATTTT CSALTGSDTQYF
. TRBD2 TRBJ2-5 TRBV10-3 TGTGCCACGATGCCGGGACTAGCGGGGGGGCAAGAGACCCAGTACTTC CATMPGLAGGQETQYF
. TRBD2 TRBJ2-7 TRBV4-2 TGTGCCAGCAGCCAAGAGGTCCTAGCGGGCGGGCGGTCCTACGAGCAGTACTTC CASSQEVLAGGRSYEQYF
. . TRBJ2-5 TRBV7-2 TGTGCCAGCAGCTTGCCCTCGACAGTCCTGCTTCAAGAGACCCAGTACTTC CASSLPSTVLLQETQYF